This is a list of T cell receptor beta chains from one sample in a study of human T cells and chemical hapten exposure. From the RACE reads, TCRdb called clonotypes with MiXCR, one entry per CDR3 protein. This sample yields around 300,000 distinct CDR3 sequences, of which 5.5% are seen a single time; more than 8% belongs to the top ten. Specimen: whole blood, collected in connection with sensitization to the hapten diphenylcyclopropenone (DPC). These receptors all stem from a woman under 30 with alopecia areata. Some clones in this sample may be carry-over from other donors' samples. The CDR3 runs from the conserved cysteine through the conserved F or W. A D gene is named only where the DNA matches it firmly. Clone size is given for some rows only: seen once, a few or many times, or a class if the clone is expanded.

V gene: TRBV20-1
clone size: many
J gene: TRBJ1-1
CDR3 length: 11
D gene: TRBD1
CDR3 protein: CSAIDRVEAFF
CDR3 DNA: TGCAGTGCTATAGACAGGGTTGAAGCTTTCTTT

V gene: TRBV6-6
clone size: few
J gene: TRBJ1-2
CDR3 length: 15
D gene: TRBD1
CDR3 protein: CASSYIPGQRTGYTF
CDR3 DNA: TGTGCCAGCAGTTATATTCCGGGACAGCGTACGGGCTACACCTTC

V gene: TRBV12-3/TRBV12-4
clone size: -
J gene: TRBJ2-7
CDR3 length: 17
D gene: TRBD1
CDR3 protein: CASSSSMWTGGNYEQYF
CDR3 DNA: TGTGCCAGCAGTTCATCCATGTGGACAGGGGGGAACTACGAGCAGTACTTC

V gene: TRBV20-1
clone size: few
J gene: TRBJ2-3
CDR3 length: 17
D gene: TRBD2
CDR3 protein: CSARKNRGTSRTDTQYF
CDR3 DNA: TGCAGTGCTAGAAAGAACCGCGGGACTAGCAGAACAGATACGCAGTATTTT

V gene: TRBV5-4
clone size: few
J gene: TRBJ2-3
CDR3 length: 16
D gene: -
CDR3 protein: CASSPMGAGQRDTQYF
CDR3 DNA: TGTGCCAGCAGTCCGATGGGGGCGGGGCAGAGGGATACGCAGTATTTT

V gene: TRBV5-1
clone size: -
J gene: TRBJ2-2
CDR3 length: 14
D gene: -
CDR3 protein: CASSLTVDTGELFF
CDR3 DNA: TGCGCCAGCAGCTTAACGGTGGACACCGGGGAGCTGTTTTTT

V gene: TRBV4-3
clone size: many
J gene: TRBJ1-6
CDR3 length: 20
D gene: -
CDR3 protein: CASSQELNRAYSSYNSPLHF
CDR3 DNA: TGCGCCAGCAGCCAAGAACTCAACAGGGCCTACAGCTCCTATAATTCACCCCTCCACTTT

V gene: TRBV5-1
clone size: few
J gene: TRBJ2-5
CDR3 length: 16
D gene: TRBD2
CDR3 protein: CASSLSPAGVQETQYF
CDR3 DNA: TGCGCCAGCAGCTTGTCTCCAGCGGGGGTCCAAGAGACCCAGTACTTC

V gene: TRBV7-2
clone size: many
J gene: TRBJ2-7
CDR3 length: 13
D gene: -
CDR3 protein: CASSLDASYEQYF
CDR3 DNA: TGTGCCAGCAGCTTGGACGCCTCCTACGAGCAGTACTTC

V gene: TRBV5-1
clone size: few
J gene: TRBJ1-1
CDR3 length: 18
D gene: -
CDR3 protein: CASSLARGIRGSNTEAFF
CDR3 DNA: TGCGCCAGCAGCTTGGCCCGTGGTATTCGGGGATCTAACACTGAAGCTTTCTTT

V gene: TRBV2
clone size: many
J gene: TRBJ1-1
CDR3 length: 12
D gene: TRBD1
CDR3 protein: CASTRQGSEAFF
CDR3 DNA: TGTGCCAGCACGAGACAGGGCTCTGAAGCTTTCTTT

V gene: TRBV5-5
clone size: -
J gene: TRBJ2-5
CDR3 length: 15
D gene: -
CDR3 protein: CASSLFDSFQETQYF
CDR3 DNA: TGTGCCAGCAGCTTGTTCGACAGCTTCCAAGAGACCCAGTACTTC

V gene: TRBV20-1
clone size: many
J gene: TRBJ2-7
CDR3 length: 13
D gene: -
CDR3 protein: CSARDSFSYEQYF
CDR3 DNA: TGCAGTGCGCGGGACAGCTTCTCCTACGAGCAGTACTTC

V gene: TRBV6-1
clone size: -
J gene: TRBJ2-2
CDR3 length: 18
D gene: -
CDR3 protein: CASSEAGGVGSNTGELFF
CDR3 DNA: TGTGCCAGCAGTGAAGCGGGGGGCGTTGGGTCTAACACCGGGGAGCTGTTTTTT

V gene: TRBV4-3
clone size: -
J gene: TRBJ2-2
CDR3 length: 17
D gene: -
CDR3 protein: CASSQDAQRGNTGELFF
CDR3 DNA: TGCGCCAGCAGCCAAGATGCACAGAGGGGGAACACCGGGGAGCTGTTTTTT

V gene: TRBV20-1
clone size: -
J gene: TRBJ1-1
CDR3 length: 14
D gene: -
CDR3 protein: CSATRQGLNTEAFF
CDR3 DNA: TGCAGTGCTACCCGCCAGGGGCTGAACACTGAAGCTTTCTTT

V gene: TRBV5-7
clone size: many
J gene: TRBJ1-1
CDR3 length: 15
D gene: -
CDR3 protein: CASSLNAGVDTEAFF
CDR3 DNA: TGTGCCAGCAGCTTGAATGCAGGGGTTGACACTGAAGCTTTCTTT

V gene: TRBV6-2/TRBV6-3
clone size: -
J gene: TRBJ2-4
CDR3 length: 13
D gene: -
CDR3 protein: CASSSPSENIQYF
CDR3 DNA: TGTGCCAGCAGTTCTCCTAGTGAAAACATTCAGTACTTC

V gene: TRBV5-1
clone size: -
J gene: TRBJ1-2
CDR3 length: 16
D gene: -
CDR3 protein: CASSWDNRNLNYGYTF
CDR3 DNA: TGCGCCAGCAGCTGGGATAACAGGAATCTTAACTATGGCTACACCTTC

V gene: TRBV7-6
clone size: -
J gene: TRBJ2-1
CDR3 length: 16
D gene: -
CDR3 protein: CASSLVSDSSYNEQFF
CDR3 DNA: TGTGCCAGCAGCTTAGTTTCCGACAGCTCCTACAATGAGCAGTTCTTC

V gene: TRBV6-5
clone size: -
J gene: TRBJ1-4
CDR3 length: 16
D gene: -
CDR3 protein: CASRPGTYATNEKLFF
CDR3 DNA: TGTGCCAGCAGACCGGGGACGTATGCAACTAATGAAAAACTGTTTTTT

V gene: TRBV7-2
clone size: many
J gene: TRBJ1-6
CDR3 length: 16
D gene: -
CDR3 protein: CASSPDNALYNSPLHF
CDR3 DNA: TGTGCCAGCAGCCCCGACAACGCCCTTTATAATTCACCCCTCCACTTT